A selection of T cell receptor beta chains follows, all from one sample in a study of cytomegalovirus exposure and HLA in healthy donors. The method was immunoSEQ multiplex PCR; TCRdb's version includes in-frame clones alone and lacks a portion of them. Here the sample spans under 140,000 clones, roughly four fifths being singletons. Material: PBMCs. Receptors originate from a woman aged 30 to 39 in good health and CMV-seronegative. Each CDR3 is given with its conserved first and last residue. The D gene is left open where the match is weak. The size of a clone is reported for some rows only, either as once, few or many, or as a class for expanded clones.

j_call: TRBJ2-5; clone_size: NA; d_call: TRBD1; v_call: TRBV6-6; cdr3_aa: CASNLRQGATKETQYF; cdr3_nt: TGTGCCAGCAACCTACGACAGGGGGCGACGAAAGAGACCCAGTACTTC
j_call: TRBJ2-1; clone_size: NA; d_call: TRBD1; v_call: TRBV10-3; cdr3_aa: CAISPGQGTYNEQFF; cdr3_nt: TGTGCCATCAGCCCGGGACAGGGAACCTACAATGAGCAGTTCTTC
j_call: TRBJ2-3; clone_size: NA; d_call: TRBD2; v_call: TRBV2; cdr3_aa: CASSRKRLAGGQAQDTQYF; cdr3_nt: TGTGCCAGCAGCCGGAAGAGACTAGCGGGGGGGCAGGCTCAAGATACGCAGTATTTT
j_call: TRBJ2-7; clone_size: NA; d_call: NA; v_call: TRBV28; cdr3_aa: CASTNAEQGPYEQYF; cdr3_nt: TGTGCCAGCACGAACGCGGAACAGGGTCCCTACGAGCAGTACTTC
j_call: TRBJ1-2; clone_size: NA; d_call: TRBD1; v_call: TRBV30; cdr3_aa: CAWGHRGARGYGYTF; cdr3_nt: TGTGCCTGGGGCCACAGGGGGGCGCGGGGCTATGGCTACACCTTC
j_call: TRBJ1-1; clone_size: few; d_call: NA; v_call: TRBV11-2; cdr3_aa: CASRRPGLRGTEAFF; cdr3_nt: TGTGCCAGCAGGCGCCCGGGACTAAGGGGCACTGAAGCTTTCTTT
j_call: TRBJ1-2; clone_size: NA; d_call: TRBD1; v_call: TRBV7-2; cdr3_aa: CASSLAGTGAYGYTF; cdr3_nt: TGTGCCAGCAGCTTAGCGGGGACAGGGGCCTATGGCTACACCTTC
j_call: TRBJ2-1; clone_size: NA; d_call: NA; v_call: TRBV7-6; cdr3_aa: CASSQERAQTYNEQFF; cdr3_nt: TGTGCCAGCAGCCAAGAGCGGGCACAAACTTACAATGAGCAGTTCTTC
j_call: TRBJ1-1; clone_size: NA; d_call: TRBD1; v_call: TRBV6-1; cdr3_aa: CASSEVGQGITEAFF; cdr3_nt: TGTGCCAGCAGTGAAGTGGGACAGGGGATAACTGAAGCTTTCTTT
j_call: TRBJ2-7; clone_size: NA; d_call: NA; v_call: TRBV4-3; cdr3_aa: CASSQDRWAEQYF; cdr3_nt: TGCGCCAGCAGCCAAGATCGATGGGCCGAGCAGTACTTC
j_call: TRBJ1-1; clone_size: medium-sized; d_call: NA; v_call: TRBV4-2; cdr3_aa: CASSQDSGAGAEAFF; cdr3_nt: TGTGCCAGCAGCCAAGATAGTGGGGCAGGCGCTGAAGCTTTCTTT
j_call: TRBJ2-5; clone_size: NA; d_call: TRBD1; v_call: TRBV29-1; cdr3_aa: CSVKGGQGETQYF; cdr3_nt: TGCAGCGTCAAAGGGGGACAGGGTGAGACCCAGTACTTC
j_call: TRBJ2-7; clone_size: NA; d_call: NA; v_call: TRBV6-1; cdr3_aa: CASSGLWEQYF; cdr3_nt: TGTGCCAGCAGTGGGCTTTGGGAGCAGTACTTC
j_call: TRBJ2-5; clone_size: NA; d_call: NA; v_call: TRBV7-9; cdr3_aa: CASSPRTEETQYF; cdr3_nt: TGTGCCAGCAGCCCCCGGACAGAAGAGACCCAGTACTTC
j_call: TRBJ2-2; clone_size: NA; d_call: NA; v_call: TRBV27; cdr3_aa: CASSLGTNTGELFF; cdr3_nt: TGTGCCAGCAGTTTGGGCACGAACACCGGGGAGCTGTTTTTT
j_call: TRBJ1-1; clone_size: NA; d_call: TRBD1; v_call: TRBV18; cdr3_aa: CASSPPDRVGGTEAFF; cdr3_nt: TGTGCCAGCTCACCACCGGACAGGGTGGGGGGCACTGAAGCTTTCTTT
j_call: TRBJ1-1; clone_size: NA; d_call: NA; v_call: TRBV30; cdr3_aa: CAWRSWDMNTEAFF; cdr3_nt: TGTGCCTGGAGGAGCTGGGACATGAACACTGAAGCTTTCTTT
j_call: TRBJ2-5; clone_size: NA; d_call: TRBD2; v_call: TRBV5-4; cdr3_aa: CASSLELAGGGETQYF; cdr3_nt: TGTGCCAGCAGCTTGGAACTAGCGGGGGGAGGGGAGACCCAGTACTTC